The next 15 T cell receptor beta chains were all read from a single sample in a study of blood T cell repertoires in COVID-19. The method was immunoSEQ multiplex PCR; TCRdb's version includes in-frame clones alone and lacks a portion of them. The sample records about 120,000 clones, roughly 82% being singletons. The material sequenced was peripheral blood. The receptors were gathered from a human donor in a cohort sampled during active COVID-19.

V is TRBV5-1 and J is TRBJ1-3; D is unclear. Between the trimmed V and J ends, which lost 4 bases and 6 bases, there was a span of 17 bases. Germline-derived CDR1 and CDR2 are SGHRS and YFSETQ. The CDR3 sequence is 15 residues long. The CDR3 region is CASSLGTGNPNTIYF. CDR3 DNA: TGCGCCAGCAGCCTTGGTACCGGGAACCCAAACACCATATATTTT.

J is TRBJ1-2 and V is TRBV7-9; 10 nucleotides line up with TRBD1. V trimming: 2 bases; J trimming: 6 bases; junction bases outside the gene matches: 9. This CDR3 comprises 16 residues. Germline V gives CDR1 SEHNR, CDR2 FQNEAQ (reference sequence). The CDR3 is CASSLSQEGQGNGYTF. For the CDR3, the DNA is TGTGCCAGCAGCTTAAGCCAAGAGGGACAGGGGAATGGCTACACCTTC.

The rearrangement links TRBV2 to TRBJ1-1; tentative D call: TRBD1 (5 bases). There are 15 residues in the CDR3. Per germline, CDR1 SNHLY and CDR2 FYNNEI. V was shortened by 11 bases and J by 0 bases, with 19 bases between the two germline ends. In DNA, the CDR3 is TGTGCCGTCCAGGTGGAGGGGACTATGAACACTGAAGCTTTCTTT. It is translated as CAVQVEGTMNTEAFF.

The gene calls are TRBV14 and TRBJ2-7; D may be TRBD2 (5 bases). The CDR3 runs to 14 residues. V lost 0 bases and J lost 6, with 12 bases in between. CDR1 SGHDN and CDR2 FVKESK come from the germline V gene. CDR3 coding DNA: TGTGCCAGCAGCCAAGAAGGGAGCTGGTCCGAGCAGTACTTC. The encoded protein is CASSQEGSWSEQYF.

V gene TRBV29-1 combines with J gene TRBJ2-3, with 7 bases that match TRBD2. J gave up 1 base and V 4 bases, and 5 bases lay outside the gene matches. The CDR3 contains 14 residues. Germline loops: CDR1 SQVTM, CDR2 ANQGSEA. In DNA, the CDR3 is TGCAGCGTTGTTGTTGCGGGGGGCACAGATACGCAGTATTTT. It specifies CSVVVAGGTDTQYF.

This clone was seen only once. The genes are TRBV29-1 and TRBJ2-7, with TRBD1 matching 8 bases. Trimming removed 4 bases from V and 1 base from J; junction bases left unmatched: 6. This CDR3 has 14 amino acids. Germline V CDR1 and CDR2: SQVTM, ANQGSEA. The CDR3 region is CSVGRQGSSYEQYF. The CDR3 region has the DNA TGCAGCGTTGGGCGACAGGGGTCGTCCTACGAGCAGTACTTC.

V usage is TRBV28 and J usage is TRBJ1-3, with D possibly being TRBD1 (5 bases). CDR1 is MDHEN and CDR2 is SYDVKM in the germline V gene. The V end was cut by 3 bases, the J end by 0 bases, with 12 bases between. This CDR3 is 16 amino acids long. CDR3 sequence: CASSLWGVNSGNTIYF. CDR3 nucleotide sequence: TGTGCCAGCAGTTTGTGGGGGGTGAACTCTGGAAACACCATATATTTT.

In its sample, this clone was seen a few times. In the same sample, other DNA sequences code for this CDR3. The genes are TRBV24-1 and TRBJ2-1; no definite D call. V gave up 2 bases and J gave up 4 bases, with 5 bases separating them. The length of the CDR3 is 13 residues. Looked up from germline, CDR1 is KGHDR and CDR2 is SFDVKD. Here the CDR3 reads CATSDSGYNEQFF. CDR3 DNA sequence: TGTGCCACCAGTGATTCCGGGTACAATGAGCAGTTCTTC.

The chain uses TRBV19 and TRBJ1-6; TRBD1 agrees at 9 bases. After removal of 9 bases from V and 10 bases from J, the junction contained 7 bases not matched to a gene. The CDR3 has 13 residues. Germline V gene sequence: CDR1 LNHDA, CDR2 SQIVND (reference sequence). The CDR3 DNA sequence: TGTGCCAGCCACGGGACAGGGTCGTCACCCCTCCACTTT. Translation: CASHGTGSSPLHF.

V usage is TRBV6-1 and J usage is TRBJ2-1; 12 bases are a match to TRBD2. The CDR3 has 17 residues. Germline V gene data show CDR1 as MNHNS and CDR2 as SASEGT. With V trimmed by 6 bases and J by 8 bases, 14 bases remained unmatched. The CDR3 DNA reads as TGTGCCAGCAGCGAACCGGGACTAGCGGGTCCCGGGGATGAGCAGTTCTTC. Its protein is CASSEPGLAGPGDEQFF.

This sequence joins TRBV29-1 and TRBJ1-1, with D perhaps matching TRBD1 (5 bases). The V and J ends lost 7 bases and 2 bases respectively, with 8 bases between them. This CDR3 comprises 11 residues. Looked up from germline, CDR1 is SQVTM and CDR2 is ANQGSEA. The CDR3 is CSATENTEAFF. CDR3 coding DNA: TGCAGCGCGACAGAAAACACTGAAGCTTTCTTT.

The genes are TRBV7-6 and TRBJ2-3, with TRBD2 matching 8 bases. CDR1 is SGHVS, CDR2 FNYEAQ, per germline. V lost 2 bases and J lost 1; bases outside the gene matches: 2. The CDR3 is made up of 15 amino acids. As DNA, the CDR3 is TGTGCCAGCAGCTTACTGCGGGGGGGCACAGATACGCAGTATTTT. Its translation is CASSLLRGGTDTQYF.

Notes on this clone: Sequence at one end of the junction differs from germline and may be a read error. This rearrangement joins TRBV25-1 to TRBJ2-5; 7 nucleotides match TRBD1. This CDR3 contains 15 residues. From germline, CDR1 is MGHDK and CDR2 SYGVNS. For the CDR3, the DNA is TGTGCCACGGCAAAGACAGGGCCGCCACAAGAGGCCCAGTACTTC. Translating it yields CATAKTGPPQEAQYF.

The chain carries TRBV5-1 and TRBJ2-5; tentative D call: TRBD1 (5 bases). The germline gives CDR1 SGHRS, CDR2 YFSETQ. V lost 8 bases, J lost 2 bases, and 16 bases lay in between. The CDR3 is 14 residues long. The CDR3 DNA follows: TGCGCCAGTGCAACACAGGTGAATCAAGAGACCCAGTACTTC. Translating it yields CASATQVNQETQYF.

A single count supports this clone. J is TRBJ2-5 and V is TRBV2; D uncertain. V lost 6 bases to trimming and J lost 2 bases, with 10 bases between them. CDR1 SNHLY and CDR2 FYNNEI come from the germline V gene. The CDR3 contains 13 residues. The CDR3 spells CASSPERQETQYF. The CDR3 DNA reads as TGTGCCAGCAGCCCGGAGAGACAAGAGACCCAGTACTTC.